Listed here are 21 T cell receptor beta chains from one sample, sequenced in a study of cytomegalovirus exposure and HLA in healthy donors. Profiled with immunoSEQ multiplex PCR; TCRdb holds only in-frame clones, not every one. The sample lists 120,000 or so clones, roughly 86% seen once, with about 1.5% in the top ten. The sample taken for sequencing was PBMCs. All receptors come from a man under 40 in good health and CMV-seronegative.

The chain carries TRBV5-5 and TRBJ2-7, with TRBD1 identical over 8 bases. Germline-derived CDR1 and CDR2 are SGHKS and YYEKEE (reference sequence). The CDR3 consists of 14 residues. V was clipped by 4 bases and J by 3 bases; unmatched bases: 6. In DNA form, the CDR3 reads TGTGCCAGCAGCCCAGGGGGCTCTTTCTACGAGCAGTACTTC. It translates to CASSPGGSFYEQYF.

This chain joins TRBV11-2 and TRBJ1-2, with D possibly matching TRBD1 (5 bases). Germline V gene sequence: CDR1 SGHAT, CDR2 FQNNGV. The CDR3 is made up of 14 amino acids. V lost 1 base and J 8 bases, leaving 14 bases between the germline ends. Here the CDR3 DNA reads TGTGCCAGCAGCTTAGGTCCCCAGGGAAACGGCTACACCTTC. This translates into CASSLGPQGNGYTF.

The CDR3 loop reads CASSARQGAQNQPQHF. The CDR3 DNA sequence: TGTGCCAGCAGCGCCCGACAGGGGGCGCAGAATCAGCCCCAGCATTTT. The rearrangement joins TRBV7-2 to TRBJ1-5, with 10 nucleotides matching TRBD1. With V trimmed by 5 bases and J by 4 bases, 8 bases remained unmatched. Germline V gene sequence: CDR1 SGHTA, CDR2 FQGNSA. The CDR3 is 16 residues long.

CDR3 loop: CASKSQTNTGELFF. The CDR3 DNA is TGCGCCAGCAAGAGTCAAACGAACACCGGGGAGCTGTTTTTT. V gene TRBV5-1 combines with J gene TRBJ2-2; D is unclear. This CDR3 contains 14 residues. CDR1 and CDR2 from the germline V gene are SGHRS and YFSETQ. V lost 6 bases to trimming and J lost 0 bases, with 9 bases between them.

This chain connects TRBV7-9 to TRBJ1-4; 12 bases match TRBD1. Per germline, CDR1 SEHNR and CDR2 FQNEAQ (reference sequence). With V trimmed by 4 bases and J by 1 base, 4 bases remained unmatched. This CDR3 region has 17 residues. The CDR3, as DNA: TGTGCCAGCAGCTACCGGGACAGGGGGCTAACTAATGAAAAACTGTTTTTT. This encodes CASSYRDRGLTNEKLFF.

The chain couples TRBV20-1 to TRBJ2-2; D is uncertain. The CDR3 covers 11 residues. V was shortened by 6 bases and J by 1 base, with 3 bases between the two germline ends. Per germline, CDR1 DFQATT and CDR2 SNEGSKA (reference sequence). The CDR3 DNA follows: TGCAGTGCCAGGAACACCGGGGAGCTGTTTTTT. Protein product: CSARNTGELFF.

CDR3 sequence (DNA): TGCGCCAGCAGCCAAGATGGGACAGGGAGCCAGCCCCAGCATTTT. Translated: CASSQDGTGSQPQHF. V gene TRBV4-1 combines with J gene TRBJ1-5, with 9 bases aligning to TRBD1. J lost 7 bases, V lost 0 bases, and 4 bases had no gene match. Germline V gene lookup returns CDR1 MGHRA and CDR2 YSYEKL. The CDR3 has 15 amino acids.

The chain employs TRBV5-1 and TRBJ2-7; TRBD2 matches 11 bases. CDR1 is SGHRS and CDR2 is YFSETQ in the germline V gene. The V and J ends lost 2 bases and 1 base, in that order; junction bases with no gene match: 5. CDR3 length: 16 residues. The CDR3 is CASSLLAGGPSYEQYF. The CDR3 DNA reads TGCGCCAGCAGCTTATTAGCGGGAGGGCCTTCCTACGAGCAGTACTTC.

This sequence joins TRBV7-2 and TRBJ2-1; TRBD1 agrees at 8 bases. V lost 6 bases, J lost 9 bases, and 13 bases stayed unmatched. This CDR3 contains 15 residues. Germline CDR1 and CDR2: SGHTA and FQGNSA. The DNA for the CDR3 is TGTGCCAGCAGTCGACAGGGGCAGCTAGGGGGTGAGCAGTTCTTC. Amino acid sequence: CASSRQGQLGGEQFF.

CDR3 DNA: TGCGCCAGCAGCCAAGATCCGTTTATCAATGAGCAGTTCTTC. Its protein product is CASSQDPFINEQFF. The rearrangement joins TRBV4-3 to TRBJ2-1, with D hard to call. The CDR3 length is 14 residues. From germline, CDR1 is LGHNA and CDR2 YSLEER. V was shortened by 0 bases and J by 6 bases, with 9 bases between the two germline ends.

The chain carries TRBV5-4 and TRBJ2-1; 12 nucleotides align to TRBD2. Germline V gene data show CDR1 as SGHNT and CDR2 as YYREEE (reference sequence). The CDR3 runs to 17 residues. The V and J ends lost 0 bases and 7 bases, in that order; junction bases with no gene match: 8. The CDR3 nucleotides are TGTGCCAGCAGCTTGGTTGGGACTAGCGGGTTCCCAAATGAGCAGTTCTTC. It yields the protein CASSLVGTSGFPNEQFF.

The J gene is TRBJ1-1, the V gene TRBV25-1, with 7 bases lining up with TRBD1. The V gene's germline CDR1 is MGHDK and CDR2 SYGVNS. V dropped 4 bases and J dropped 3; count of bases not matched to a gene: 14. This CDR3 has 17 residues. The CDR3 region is CASSGGLGRGIDTEAFF. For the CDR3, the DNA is TGTGCCAGCAGTGGGGGGCTAGGCAGGGGGATTGACACTGAAGCTTTCTTT. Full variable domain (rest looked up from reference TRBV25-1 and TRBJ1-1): EADIYQTPRYLVIGTGKKITLECSQTMGHDKMYWYQQDPGMELHLIHYSYGVNSTEKGDLSSESTVSRIRTEHFPLTLESARPSHTSQYLCASSGGLGRGIDTEAFFGQGTRLTVV.

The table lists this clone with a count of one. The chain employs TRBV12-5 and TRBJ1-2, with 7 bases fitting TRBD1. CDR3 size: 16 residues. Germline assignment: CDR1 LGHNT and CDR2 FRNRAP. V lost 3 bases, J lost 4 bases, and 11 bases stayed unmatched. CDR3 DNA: TGTGCTAGTGGTTTTGGACAGGAGTATCCCTCCTATGGCTACACCTTC. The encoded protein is CASGFGQEYPSYGYTF.

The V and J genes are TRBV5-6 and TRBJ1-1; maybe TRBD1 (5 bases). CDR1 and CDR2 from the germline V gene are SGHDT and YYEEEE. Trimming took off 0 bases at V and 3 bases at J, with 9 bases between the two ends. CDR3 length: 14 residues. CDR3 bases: TGTGCCAGCAGCTTGGGGCGGGACGACACTGAAGCTTTCTTT. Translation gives CASSLGRDDTEAFF.

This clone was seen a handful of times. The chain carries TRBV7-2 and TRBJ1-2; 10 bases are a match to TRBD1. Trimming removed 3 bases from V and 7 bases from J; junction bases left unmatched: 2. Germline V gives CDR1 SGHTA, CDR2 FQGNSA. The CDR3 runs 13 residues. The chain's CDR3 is CASSFGQGVGYTF. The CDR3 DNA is TGTGCCAGCAGCTTTGGACAGGGGGTTGGCTACACCTTC.

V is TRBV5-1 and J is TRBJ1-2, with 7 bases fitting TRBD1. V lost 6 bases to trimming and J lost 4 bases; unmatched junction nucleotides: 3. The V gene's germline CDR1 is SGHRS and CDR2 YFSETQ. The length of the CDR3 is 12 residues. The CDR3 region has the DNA TGCGCCAGCACAGGGGGAATCTATGGCTACACCTTC. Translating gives CASTGGIYGYTF. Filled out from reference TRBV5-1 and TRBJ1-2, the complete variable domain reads KAGVTQTPRYLIKTRGQQVTLSCSPISGHRSVSWYQQTPGQGLQFLFEYFSETQRNKGNFPGRFSGRQFSNSRSEMNVSTLELGDSALYLCASTGGIYGYTFGSGTRLTVV.

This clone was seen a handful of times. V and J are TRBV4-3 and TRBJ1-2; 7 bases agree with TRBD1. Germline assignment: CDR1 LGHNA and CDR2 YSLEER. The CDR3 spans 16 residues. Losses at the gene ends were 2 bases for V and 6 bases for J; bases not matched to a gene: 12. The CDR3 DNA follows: TGCGCCAGCAGCCAACAACAGGGGCGGGTGTGGGATGGCTACACCTTC. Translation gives CASSQQQGRVWDGYTF.

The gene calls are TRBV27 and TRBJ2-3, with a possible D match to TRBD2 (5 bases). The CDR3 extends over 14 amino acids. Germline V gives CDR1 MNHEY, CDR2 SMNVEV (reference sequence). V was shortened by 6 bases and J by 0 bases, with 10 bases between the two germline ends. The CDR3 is CASSLTISTDTQYF. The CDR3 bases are TGTGCCAGCAGCCTGACTATTAGCACAGATACGCAGTATTTT.

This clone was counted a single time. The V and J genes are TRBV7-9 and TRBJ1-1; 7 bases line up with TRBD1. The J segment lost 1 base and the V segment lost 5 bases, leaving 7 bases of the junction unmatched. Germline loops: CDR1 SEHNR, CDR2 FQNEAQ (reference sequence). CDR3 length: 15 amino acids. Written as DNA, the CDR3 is TGTGCCAGCAGCATGCTCGGGACAGCGAACACTGAAGCTTTCTTT. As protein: CASSMLGTANTEAFF.

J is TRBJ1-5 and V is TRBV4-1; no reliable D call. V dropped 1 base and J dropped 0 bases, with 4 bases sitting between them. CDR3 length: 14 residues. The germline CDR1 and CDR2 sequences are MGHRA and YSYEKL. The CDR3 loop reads CASSQGVSNQPQHF. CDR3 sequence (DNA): TGCGCCAGCAGCCAAGGAGTTAGCAATCAGCCCCAGCATTTT.

The CDR3 nucleotides are TGCGCCAGCAGCCCTTTAGCCCCCCAAGGTGAGCAGTTCTTC. Protein: CASSPLAPQGEQFF. The chain links TRBV5-1 to TRBJ2-1; D gene uncertain. The CDR3 runs 14 residues. The V gene lost 4 bases and the J gene lost 9 bases, with 17 bases spanning the gap. Germline loops: CDR1 SGHRS, CDR2 YFSETQ.